Reported below is one T cell receptor (beta chain). This clone's antigen is unknown. No quality values exist for individual bases; no much larger clone is one base distant. V drops 2 bases and J drops 4 bases, leaving 11 bases in between. The germline V gene provides CDR1 KGHSH and CDR2 LQKENI. The CDR3 runs 14 residues from the cysteine to the phenylalanine. The DNA shown is the 42-base CDR3, in frame from base 1. The High Capacity cDNA Reverse Transcription Kit was used to reverse transcribe all of the isolated RNA, meaning that expressed TCRB transcripts were what got sequenced. Deep immunoSEQ sequencing was performed on naive, central memory and regulatory T cell samples, with an average of roughly 3.3 million total reads per sample. Sorted cells were lysed in RLT buffer and RNA was extracted with DNase-treated RNeasy Micro or Mini kits, depending on cell number. Each cell subset was processed on its own to prevent cross-contamination, while patient and healthy donor samples were processed together. The immunoSEQ multiplex PCR was used to amplify TCRB sequences from cDNA, generating 87-bp fragments that spanned the CDR3 region. The amplicons were sequenced using the Illumina HiSeq platform. Processing in the source paper ran as follows. PCR bias was computationally corrected using synthetic template baselines, reads within Hamming distance 2 were collapsed, and singletons that could not be merged were discarded. By aligning reads against IMGT, V, D and J genes, CDR3 length, and insertions or deletions at six rearrangement sites were assigned. Within each subset, clonotype counts were normalized to sorted cell number, after which true diversity and Gini coefficients were computed with the tcR R package. Repertoire sharing was quantified using the overlap coefficient calculated on TCRB nucleotide sequences. Drawn from immuneACCESS, this table holds only the in-frame rearrangements with V and J called that TCRdb kept. Clones are partly lost; checked studies trace under half to an unresolved V gene and leave the rest unexplained. V and J calls and clone size are those listed in that table; D and trimming were worked out from the DNA. The sample table contains around 180,000 clones; only one count was recorded for less than 15% of them. The top ten hold 0.55% to 0.8% of the sample.

This entry comes from a study of beta chain features in type 1 diabetes (dated by TCRdb to the late 2010s). With respect to the entire study: Mean age, gender distribution, total cell number and subset yield were not different between patients and healthy donors. A total of some 110 million sorted cells were examined across all samples, and the number of cells per subset was strongly correlated with RNA yield. The study compared TCRB repertoires of sorted circulating CD4+ T cell subsets between recently diagnosed type 1 diabetes patients and matched healthy donors. Regulatory and stem cell-like memory subsets were obtained from only 8 patients and roughly 8 healthy donors, while naive and central memory subsets were obtained from all 30 or so donors.

Study-wide conclusions, independent of this receptor: Naive, central memory and regulatory TCRB repertoires appeared more similar among patients than among healthy donors. At VDJ recombination sites, type 1 diabetes patients had fewer insertions and more deleted nucleotides, which implies abnormalities in thymic rearrangement. Shorter templates might have been favored by PCR, but patient and control samples were amplified and corrected together, so both groups would have been affected equally by any skew. Because cDNA was sequenced instead of genomic DNA, highly expressing activated cells could be over-represented, though the groups showed no difference in activation or CD3 levels. Only small numbers of individuals were included in the HLA sub-analyses, which left unresolved whether HLA type had any influence on TCRB rearrangement. Type 1 diabetes patients showed a moderate but significant shortening of TCRB CDR3 length in all four CD4+ subsets.

From each donor, a single peripheral blood sample of about 110 mL on average was drawn into heparinised tubes. Using a panel that included CD45RO, CCR7, CD25, CD127, CD95 and CD27, naive, central memory, regulatory and stem cell-like memory CD4+ T cells were sorted on a BD FACSAria II. All sorted populations exceeded 95% purity. PBMCs were isolated right away by Lymphoprep density gradient centrifugation and were stained directly, without culture. So that batch effects would be minimized, each experiment stained and sorted samples in pairs, pairing one healthy donor with one patient. Sequencing was done on a sample of central memory CD4+ T cells from blood. This TCR came from a woman aged 18-30 years in good health. This chain is built from TRBV18 and TRBJ1-1; no D segment can be confidently identified. The CDR3 loop reads CASSPAGVGTEAFF. The DNA sequence reads TGTGCCAGCTCACCAGCCGGGGTCGGCACTGAAGCTTTCTTT.